What follows are 9 T cell receptor beta chains derived from one specimen sequenced in a study of OX40 agonist ivuxolimab in advanced cancers. Here immunoSEQ multiplex PCR was the method, and the copy in TCRdb shows in-frame clones only, minus some. Of some 41,000 clones in the sample, 80% to 90% are singletons; the top ten hold 0.55% to 0.6%. The sequencing used CD4+ or CD8+ T cells sorted from blood, collected in a trial of the OX40 agonist ivuxolimab. Every receptor here comes from an adult with an advanced solid tumor such as melanoma, head and neck, liver or kidney cancer.

V usage is TRBV7-8 and J usage is TRBJ1-2; tentative D call: TRBD1 (5 bases). The CDR3 has 14 residues. Germline V gives CDR1 SGHVS, CDR2 FQNEAQ. The V gene lost 5 bases and the J gene lost 4 bases, with 14 bases spanning the gap. CDR3 amino acids: CASSPRDWGYGYTF. CDR3 DNA sequence: TGTGCCAGCAGCCCCCGGGACTGGGGCTATGGCTACACCTTC.

The rearrangement links TRBV7-3 to TRBJ2-3; 9 positions match TRBD2. This CDR3 has 13 residues. Germline V gene data show CDR1 as SGHTA and CDR2 as FQGTGA. J lost 8 bases, V lost 7 bases, and 7 bases had no gene match. The CDR3: CASNVAGGSTQYF. The CDR3, as DNA: TGTGCCAGCAACGTGGCGGGGGGGAGTACGCAGTATTTT.

This rearrangement joins TRBV5-4 to TRBJ2-3, with TRBD2 identical over 10 bases. J lost 2 bases, V lost 2 bases, and 2 bases had no gene match. CDR3 length equals 15 residues. Germline assignment: CDR1 SGHNT and CDR2 YYREEE (reference sequence). This CDR3 reads CASSLAGGSTDTQYF. DNA for the CDR3: TGTGCCAGCAGCTTAGCGGGGGGGTCCACAGATACGCAGTATTTT. Drawing the rest from reference TRBV5-4 and TRBJ2-3, the complete variable domain is ETGVTQSPTHLIKTRGQQVTLRCSSQSGHNTVSWYQQALGQGPQFIFQYYREEENGRGNFPPRFSGLQFPNYSSELNVNALELDDSALYLCASSLAGGSTDTQYFGPGTRLTVL.

The V gene is TRBV29-1, the J gene TRBJ1-4; the D gene is possibly TRBD1 (5 bases). Trimming pared 7 bases from V and 8 bases from J, leaving 17 bases between. In germline, CDR1 is SQVTM, CDR2 ANQGSEA. CDR3 size: 13 residues. The CDR3 sequence: CSARYGGREKLFF. CDR3 coding DNA: TGCAGCGCCCGCTACGGGGGGAGGGAAAAACTGTTTTTT.

This clone was seen only a few times. The chain joins TRBV7-6 to TRBJ2-2; the match to TRBD2 covers 8 bases. The CDR3 is made up of 15 amino acids. Germline assignment: CDR1 SGHVS and CDR2 FNYEAQ. After removal of 5 bases from V and 4 bases from J, the junction contained 6 bases not matched to a gene. In DNA, the CDR3 is TGTGCCAGCAGCAACCGGGGGGGCCTCACCGGGGAGCTGTTTTTT. This encodes CASSNRGGLTGELFF.

The chain recombines TRBV7-9 with TRBJ2-1; D may be TRBD2 (6 bases). V was pared by 4 bases and J by 12 bases, with 19 bases between. Germline CDR1 reads SEHNR; CDR2 reads FQNEAQ (reference sequence). The CDR3 loop spans 14 amino acids. CDR3: CASSYRLGPQRQFF. The CDR3 region has the DNA TGTGCCAGCAGCTACAGACTAGGGCCGCAACGGCAGTTCTTC.

V is TRBV7-6 and J is TRBJ2-7; TRBD2 might be the D (6 bases). V lost 0 bases and J lost 6, with 9 bases in between. The CDR3 is 13 residues long. Looked up from germline, CDR1 is SGHVS and CDR2 is FNYEAQ. The CDR3 region has the DNA TGTGCCAGCAGCTTAGCGAGGGGAGGCGAGCAGTACTTC. This codes for CASSLARGGEQYF.

This clone came up once. The rearrangement uses TRBV7-9 and TRBJ1-1, with D tentatively TRBD1 (5 bases). V was cut by 5 bases and J by 3 bases, with 19 bases left in between. CDR1 and CDR2 from the germline V gene are SEHNR and FQNEAQ (reference sequence). The CDR3 sequence is 16 residues long. The CDR3 region has the DNA TGTGCCAGCAGCCGTAATCAGGGTGGAGTAGACACTGAAGCTTTCTTT. The encoded protein is CASSRNQGGVDTEAFF.

CDR3 DNA sequence: TGTGCCAGCAGCTTCGACAGTAGCGAGACCCAGTACTTC. It codes for CASSFDSSETQYF. This chain uses TRBV7-3 with TRBJ2-5; possible D gene TRBD1, 5 bases. V was pared by 3 bases and J by 5 bases, with 10 bases between. The CDR3 has 13 residues. Germline CDR1 SGHTA, CDR2 FQGTGA. The full variable domain, with the rest looked up from reference TRBV7-3 and TRBJ2-5, is GAGVSQTPSNKVTEKGKYVELRCDPISGHTALYWYRQSLGQGPEFLIYFQGTGAADDSGLPNDRFFAVRPEGSVSTLKIQRTERGDSAVYLCASSFDSSETQYFGPGTRLLVL.